This passage covers 16 T cell receptor beta chains from one sample sequenced in a study of cytomegalovirus exposure and HLA in healthy donors. PCR primers comprised 60 Vbeta and 13 Jbeta primers. The assay was immunoSEQ multiplex PCR, and TCRdb's table has in-frame clones only and misses some. This sample carries approximately 110,000 clones, around 62% of them seen once, and the ten largest clones take about 3.8%. Material: PBMCs. These receptors all come from a young man in good health and CMV-seropositive.

V is TRBV11-2 and J is TRBJ2-1; TRBD2 agrees at 16 bases. Losses at the gene ends were 4 bases for V and 3 bases for J; bases not matched to a gene: 3. The CDR3 spans 17 residues. Germline V gene sequence: CDR1 SGHAT, CDR2 FQNNGV. For the CDR3, the DNA is TGTGCCAGCAGCTCCGGGACTAGCGGGGGGGTCTACAATGAGCAGTTCTTC. Amino acids: CASSSGTSGGVYNEQFF.

This clone was observed a handful of times. V is TRBV7-2 and J is TRBJ2-5; D is ambiguous. The CDR3 runs to 12 residues. V was trimmed by 6 bases and J by 3 bases, leaving 8 bases between them. CDR1 is SGHTA and CDR2 is FQGNSA in the germline V gene. The CDR3 bases are TGTGCCAGCAGTCAATACAAAGAGACCCAGTACTTC. It codes for CASSQYKETQYF.

The rearrangement joins TRBV4-1 to TRBJ2-7; D may be TRBD1 (6 bases). CDR3 length equals 15 residues. Germline CDR1 reads MGHRA; CDR2 reads YSYEKL. Trimming cost V 1 base and J 4 bases, with 14 bases left between them. Written as DNA, the CDR3 is TGCGCCAGCAGCCAAGGAACAGGGCTCTGGTACGAGCAGTACTTC. As protein: CASSQGTGLWYEQYF.

J is TRBJ2-5 and V is TRBV5-1; 14 bases align to TRBD2. The junction had 9 bases not matched to a gene; V was cut back by 3 bases and J by 2 bases. CDR1 is SGHRS, CDR2 YFSETQ, per germline. The CDR3 loop spans 18 amino acids. CDR3 protein: CASSSGTSGGRGQETQYF. The CDR3 DNA reads TGCGCCAGCAGCTCCGGGACTAGCGGGGGCCGGGGTCAAGAGACCCAGTACTTC.

The chain joins TRBV12-5 to TRBJ1-4, with 7 positions matching TRBD1. This CDR3 is built from 14 residues. Germline V CDR1 and CDR2: LGHNT, FRNRAP. V lost 6 bases, J lost 8 bases, and 9 bases stayed unmatched. The CDR3 region has the DNA TGTGCTAGTGGACAGGGGCATCGGGAAGAAAAACTGTTTTTT. Residues: CASGQGHREEKLFF.

The chain joins TRBV4-1 to TRBJ2-7, with TRBD2 matching 8 bases. Trimming at V came to 4 bases and at J to 2 bases, leaving 7 bases not matched to a gene. This CDR3 has 15 amino acids. Germline values: CDR1 MGHRA, CDR2 YSYEKL. The CDR3: CASSLFGGVAYEQYF. The CDR3 DNA is TGCGCCAGCAGCCTTTTCGGGGGGGTTGCCTACGAGCAGTACTTC.

In this sample, this clone turned up a few times. This chain joins TRBV2 and TRBJ1-2; possible D gene TRBD1, 6 bases. V lost 0 bases, J lost 7 bases, and 21 bases lay in between. CDR3 length: 17 amino acids. The germline gives CDR1 SNHLY, CDR2 FYNNEI. CDR3 residues: CASSEALPGTPYGGYTF. As DNA, the CDR3 is TGTGCCAGCAGTGAAGCGCTTCCCGGGACACCCTACGGTGGCTACACCTTC. Full variable domain (rest looked up from reference TRBV2 and TRBJ1-2): EPEVTQTPSHQVTQMGQEVILRCVPISNHLYFYWYRQILGQKVEFLVSFYNNEISEKSEIFDDQFSVERPDGSNFTLKIRSTKLEDSAMYFCASSEALPGTPYGGYTFGSGTRLTVV.

The V and J genes are TRBV6-5 and TRBJ1-1; 8 bases match TRBD1. The length of the CDR3 is 16 residues. The germline V gene has CDR1 MNHEY and CDR2 SVGAGI. The V segment lost 4 bases and the J segment 3 bases; nucleotides outside the gene matches: 10. For the CDR3, the DNA is TGTGCCAGCAGTTTTTCTCGGACAGGGTCGGACACTGAAGCTTTCTTT. Translation gives CASSFSRTGSDTEAFF.

The chain uses TRBV2 and TRBJ1-6, with 7 positions matching TRBD1. The J segment lost 7 bases and the V segment lost 2 bases, leaving 2 bases of the junction unmatched. Per the germline V gene, CDR1 is SNHLY and CDR2 is FYNNEI. The CDR3 runs 14 residues. The CDR3 is CASSEQGGNSPLHF. The CDR3 DNA reads as TGTGCCAGCAGTGAACAGGGGGGAAATTCACCCCTCCACTTT.

V gene TRBV13 combines with J gene TRBJ2-2; no firm D call. The CDR3 contains 13 residues. Trimming pared 3 bases from V and 7 bases from J, leaving 9 bases between. From germline, CDR1 is PRHDT and CDR2 FYEKMQ (reference sequence). CDR3: CASSFVDNGELFF. CDR3 bases: TGTGCCAGCAGCTTCGTAGACAACGGGGAGCTGTTTTTT.

The chain recombines TRBV9 with TRBJ2-3, with TRBD1 matching 7 bases. V shed 4 bases and J 3 bases; nucleotides not matched to a gene: 8. Germline assignment: CDR1 SGDLS and CDR2 YYNGEE. CDR3 length: 15 residues. CDR3 sequence (DNA): TGTGCCAGCAGCCCATGGACAGGTGGGACAGATACGCAGTATTTT. This translates into CASSPWTGGTDTQYF.

This clone was counted only a few times. The chain carries TRBV7-3 and TRBJ1-1, with D possibly matching TRBD1 (6 bases). The CDR3 has 10 residues. The V end lost 8 bases, the J end lost 6 bases, and 7 bases lay between the germline ends. Germline V CDR1 and CDR2: SGHTA, FQGTGA. CDR3 nucleotides: TGTGCCAGCGGGACACCTGAAGCTTTCTTT. It translates to CASGTPEAFF.

The rearrangement uses TRBV6-1 and TRBJ1-2; no reliable D call. The CDR3 consists of 12 residues. Germline CDR1 reads MNHNS; CDR2 reads SASEGT. V lost 7 bases and J 5 bases, leaving 11 bases between the germline ends. Written as DNA, the CDR3 is TGTGCCAGCACCCCCCCCCTATATGGCTACACCTTC. Its protein product is CASTPPLYGYTF.

V usage is TRBV15 and J usage is TRBJ1-5; D is unresolved. This CDR3 region has 15 residues. The V gene lost 1 base and the J gene lost 9 bases, with 16 bases spanning the gap. CDR1 LNHNV and CDR2 YYDKDF come from the germline V gene (reference sequence). CDR3 DNA sequence: TGTGCCACCAGCAGAGCGGGGATTACGGAGACGCCCCAGCATTTT. This encodes CATSRAGITETPQHF.

CDR3 residues: CASSRTAQGANSPLHF. The CDR3 DNA reads TGTGCCAGCAGCCGAACCGCACAGGGGGCGAATTCACCCCTCCACTTT. The chain links TRBV7-8 to TRBJ1-6; TRBD1 matches at 9 bases. The CDR3 consists of 16 residues. Germline V CDR1 and CDR2: SGHVS, FQNEAQ. With 5 bases clipped from V and 7 bases from J, the junction kept 9 bases outside the gene matches. The full variable domain, rest sourced from reference TRBV7-8 and TRBJ1-6, is GAGVSQSPRYKVAKRGQDVALRCDPISGHVSLFWYQQALGQGPEFLTYFQNEAQLDKSGLPSDRFFAERPEGSVSTLKIQRTQQEDSAVYLCASSRTAQGANSPLHFGNGTRLTVT.

V is TRBV2 and J is TRBJ2-5; maybe TRBD1 (5 bases). The germline V and J ends were trimmed by 4 bases and 3 bases, with 18 bases remaining between them. Germline lookup yields CDR1 SNHLY and CDR2 FYNNEI. CDR3 size: 16 residues. The CDR3 spells CASSVRGAWDEETQYF. CDR3 bases: TGTGCCAGCAGTGTTCGTGGGGCTTGGGATGAAGAGACCCAGTACTTC.